This TCR beta chain appears in the sequencing data of a study of blood T cell repertoires in COVID-19 (dated by TCRdb to between 2020 and 2021). Concerning the study at large: Samples covering the acute and convalescent phases of COVID-19 were provided by collaborators in the United States, Italy and Spain. Nearly every sample came with metadata listing a de-identified subject ID, COVID-19 status, age in years and sex. The material from the prospective study consisted of cDNA or gDNA derived from T cells, B-cell-depleted T cells, or PBMCs. The dataset comprised deeply sampled blood TCRbeta repertoires from subjects exposed to, actively infected with, or recovered from COVID-19. Samples came from the ongoing ImmuneRACE study (first 160 participants) plus 1,254 subjects from 6 global collaborators. Where available, HLA class I and class II types were obtained from metadata supplied by the sample provider rather than from assay-based typing. The repertoires were released in a freely available public database intended as a resource for research on the immune response to SARS-CoV-2.

Overall study results and their limits: The quantity of clinical and demographic metadata differed by source and by participant and was supplied without curation.

Each collaborating institution followed its own protocols to collect whole blood in K2EDTA tubes. Collaborator samples were shipped for TCRbeta analysis as frozen whole blood, isolated PBMCs, or DNA extracted from either sample type. The immunoSEQ Assay, a bias-controlled multiplex PCR, was used to amplify TCRbeta CDR3 regions from genomic DNA. On the study's bioinformatics: Within the assay, amplification of reference gene primers was used to estimate how many nucleated cells each sample contained. Sequence reads were collapsed and filtered to measure the absolute abundance of every unique TCRbeta CDR3 rearrangement. For each sample, productive Simpson clonality was calculated as the square root of Simpson's diversity index over productive rearrangements. In its TCRdb copy, this immuneACCESS table keeps in-frame sequences only and misses some clones. Where compared with another copy, unresolved V genes explain less than half of these, and the others have no known cause. V and J calls and clone size are as listed in that table; D and trimming were resolved from the DNA. The sample table lists 200,000 to 300,000 clones, roughly 80% of them with a count of one. Of the sample, roughly 9.6% falls within the top ten clones.

As regards this clone: Its target antigen remains unknown. Per-nucleotide qualities are absent, and no much larger clonotype sits a single base away.

The sample was peripheral blood. The clonotype was recovered from an elderly woman with acute or convalescent COVID-19.

CDR3 loop: CASSPLGGATDEQYF. The sequenced DNA is TGTGCCAGCAGCCCCCTGGGAGGGGCGACCGACGAGCAGTACTTC. Here the chain combines TRBV7-9 and TRBJ2-7; 7 central nucleotides agree with TRBD2. The V end gives up 5 bases and the J end 5 bases, leaving 12 bases in the junction not matched to a gene. Based on the germline V gene (reference sequence), the CDR1 and CDR2 sequences are SEHNR and FQNEAQ. CDR3 length: 15 amino acids, cysteine to phenylalanine. Of all the DNA, just the CDR3 is kept, 45 bases in frame from base 1.